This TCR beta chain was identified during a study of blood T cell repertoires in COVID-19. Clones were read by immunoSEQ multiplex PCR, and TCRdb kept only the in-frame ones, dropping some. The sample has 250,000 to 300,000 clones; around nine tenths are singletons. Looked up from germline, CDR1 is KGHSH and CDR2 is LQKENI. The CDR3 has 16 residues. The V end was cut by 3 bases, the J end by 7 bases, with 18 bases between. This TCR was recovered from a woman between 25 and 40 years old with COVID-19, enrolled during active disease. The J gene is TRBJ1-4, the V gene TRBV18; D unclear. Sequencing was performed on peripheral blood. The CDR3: CASSPLEGLGGEKLFF. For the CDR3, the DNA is TGTGCCAGCTCACCTCTGGAAGGGTTAGGAGGTGAAAAACTGTTTTTT.